Each of the 15 T cell receptor beta chains below was sequenced from the same sample in a study of cytomegalovirus exposure and HLA in healthy donors. 60 Vbeta and 13 Jbeta primers were used in PCR. This table comes from immunoSEQ multiplex PCR, and its TCRdb copy is limited to in-frame clones, with some not included. The sample has approximately 150,000 clones, more than 75% seen once; the top ten hold roughly 6%. Sequencing was done on a sample of PBMCs. These receptors were obtained from a woman aged 40-49 years in good health and CMV-seropositive.

The chain recombines TRBV9 with TRBJ2-2, with D perhaps matching TRBD2 (5 bases). CDR1 and CDR2 (germline): SGDLS, YYNGEE. This CDR3 comprises 16 residues. Trimming shortened V by 0 bases and J by 0 bases, and 9 bases separated the two germline ends. CDR3 sequence: CASSVALEANTGELFF. The DNA of the CDR3 is TGTGCCAGCAGCGTAGCACTGGAGGCGAACACCGGGGAGCTGTTTTTT.

This clone was observed once. The rearrangement joins TRBV27 to TRBJ2-2, with D uncertain. Trimming pared 10 bases from V and 8 bases from J, leaving 11 bases between. The CDR3 has 11 residues. Per the germline V gene, CDR1 is MNHEY and CDR2 is SMNVEV (reference sequence). The CDR3 sequence is CATARLGELFF. DNA for the CDR3: TGTGCCACCGCGCGCTTGGGGGAGCTGTTTTTT.

The chain is built from TRBV5-4 and TRBJ2-2; 11 nucleotides agree with TRBD2. CDR1 is SGHNT, CDR2 YYREEE, per germline (reference sequence). Losses at the gene ends were 6 bases for V and 8 bases for J; bases not matched to a gene: 6. The CDR3 has 14 amino acids. The CDR3 region has the DNA TGTGCCAGCACCACTAGCGGGAGAGGAGGGGAGCTGTTTTTT. Protein product: CASTTSGRGGELFF. Drawing the rest from reference TRBV5-4 and TRBJ2-2, the complete variable domain is ETGVTQSPTHLIKTRGQQVTLRCSSQSGHNTVSWYQQALGQGPQFIFQYYREEENGRGNFPPRFSGLQFPNYSSELNVNALELDDSALYLCASTTSGRGGELFFGEGSRLTVL.

This clone was observed a handful of times. The chain carries TRBV5-1 and TRBJ1-3, with TRBD1 identical over 7 bases. Germline V gene lookup returns CDR1 SGHRS and CDR2 YFSETQ. The CDR3 sequence is 14 residues long. V lost 5 bases, J lost 8 bases, and 10 bases stayed unmatched. CDR3 coding DNA: TGCGCCAGCAGACCCTCACAGGGGAGTGACACCATATATTTT. Residues: CASRPSQGSDTIYF.

The chain joins TRBV5-1 to TRBJ2-3; TRBD1 agrees at 11 bases. This CDR3 is built from 15 residues. CDR1 and CDR2 from the germline V gene are SGHRS and YFSETQ. J was trimmed by 4 bases and V by 4 bases; bases with no gene match: 5. The CDR3, as DNA: TGCGCCAGCAGCCTAGGACAGGGGGCCTCAGATACGCAGTATTTT. Translation: CASSLGQGASDTQYF.

The rearrangement uses TRBV6-5 and TRBJ2-1; D is possibly TRBD2 (5 bases). The CDR3 sequence is 16 residues long. V gave up 0 bases and J gave up 0 bases, with 9 bases separating them. From germline, CDR1 is MNHEY and CDR2 SVGAGI. CDR3 in DNA: TGTGCCAGCAGTTACTCGGGCGGGTACTCCTACAATGAGCAGTTCTTC. Protein: CASSYSGGYSYNEQFF.

This rearrangement joins TRBV4-2 to TRBJ2-7; 7 positions agree with TRBD2. J was trimmed by 3 bases and V by 0 bases; bases with no gene match: 14. CDR3 length equals 18 residues. The germline gives CDR1 LGHNA, CDR2 YNFKEQ. The CDR3 DNA reads as TGTGCCAGCAGCCAAGAATTGCGGGCCGGGGAGGGAAACTACGAGCAGTACTTC. This codes for CASSQELRAGEGNYEQYF.

This clone was seen just once. V gene TRBV29-1 combines with J gene TRBJ1-2; 10 positions agree with TRBD1. This CDR3 spans 12 amino acids. Germline trimming cut 7 bases from V and 7 bases from J; bases unmatched to any gene: 6. Germline loops: CDR1 SQVTM, CDR2 ANQGSEA. The CDR3 coding sequence is TGCAGCGGCGGGACAGGGGAAACTGGCTACACCTTC. Translation gives CSGGTGETGYTF.

The chain links TRBV30 to TRBJ1-6, with TRBD1 matching over 9 bases. The CDR3 loop spans 15 amino acids. With 0 bases clipped from V and 10 bases from J, the junction kept 7 bases outside the gene matches. From germline, CDR1 is GTSNPN and CDR2 SVGIG (reference sequence). CDR3: CAWSVVTGGGSPLHF. For the CDR3, the DNA is TGTGCCTGGAGTGTAGTGACAGGGGGTGGATCACCCCTCCACTTT.

As DNA, the CDR3 is TGTGCCAGCCGGACTAGCGGAAGCACAGATACGCAGTATTTT. Amino acids: CASRTSGSTDTQYF. The V gene is TRBV19, the J gene TRBJ2-3, with TRBD2 identical over 10 bases. V lost 9 bases, J lost 0 bases, and 3 bases stayed unmatched. The length of the CDR3 is 14 residues. Looked up from germline, CDR1 is LNHDA and CDR2 is SQIVND (reference sequence). The whole variable domain, remainder taken from reference TRBV19 and TRBJ2-3, is DGGITQSPKYLFRKEGQNVTLSCEQNLNHDAMYWYRQDPGQGLRLIYYSQIVNDFQKGDIAEGYSVSREKKESFPLTVTSAQKNPTAFYLCASRTSGSTDTQYFGPGTRLTVL.

This clone was counted a few times. This chain uses TRBV5-1 with TRBJ2-1; 13 bases line up with TRBD2. Looked up from germline, CDR1 is SGHRS and CDR2 is YFSETQ. CDR3 length: 16 amino acids. With 0 bases clipped from V and 10 bases from J, the junction kept 7 bases outside the gene matches. CDR3 region: CASSLAWTSGRGEQFF. CDR3 sequence (DNA): TGCGCCAGCAGCTTGGCCTGGACTAGCGGGAGAGGCGAGCAGTTCTTC.

The genes are TRBV13 and TRBJ2-7; 8 bases align to TRBD1. Germline V gene data show CDR1 as PRHDT and CDR2 as FYEKMQ (reference sequence). After removal of 5 bases from V and 3 bases from J, the junction contained 9 bases not matched to a gene. This CDR3 is built from 15 residues. CDR3 loop: CASSPPTGEVYEQYF. In nucleotides, the CDR3 is TGTGCCAGCAGCCCCCCGACAGGGGAGGTCTACGAGCAGTACTTC.

The V and J genes are TRBV15 and TRBJ1-2; TRBD1 matches 8 bases. The CDR3 has 14 residues. The V segment lost 1 base and the J segment 4 bases; nucleotides outside the gene matches: 2. Germline V lookup: CDR1 LNHNV, CDR2 YYDKDF (reference sequence). The CDR3 spells CATSRADRAYGYTF. The CDR3 DNA follows: TGTGCCACCAGCAGAGCGGACAGGGCCTATGGCTACACCTTC.

The chain combines TRBV28 with TRBJ2-7, with 9 bases that match TRBD2. The CDR3 is 18 residues long. Trimming at V came to 5 bases and at J to 2 bases, leaving 16 bases not matched to a gene. Germline lookup yields CDR1 MDHEN and CDR2 SYDVKM. CDR3 bases: TGTGCCAGCAGTCCTCTGGCGGGAGGGATGGGTCGGACCTACGAGCAGTACTTC. This encodes CASSPLAGGMGRTYEQYF. The variable domain in full, completed from reference TRBV28 and TRBJ2-7, reads DVKVTQSSRYLVKRTGEKVFLECVQDMDHENMFWYRQDPGLGLRLIYFSYDVKMKEKGDIPEGYSVSREKKERFSLILESASTNQTSMYLCASSPLAGGMGRTYEQYFGPGTRLTVT.

Regarding this clone: One end of the junction fails to match germline, which may point to a read error. This chain links TRBV2 with TRBJ1-4; no clear D gene. The CDR3 totals 12 residues. Germline loops: CDR1 SNHLY, CDR2 FYNNEI. This chain's CDR3 is CVSGGDNEKLFF. CDR3 DNA sequence: TGTGTCAGCGGCGGGGATAATGAAAAACTGTTTTTT.